What follows describes a single T cell receptor (beta chain). What it recognizes is unknown. The source of the sample is a study of T cell responses to AZD1222 COVID-19 vaccine. Using immunoSEQ multiplex PCR, the repertoire was profiled, and TCRdb retains in-frame clones only, with some absent. The sample has some 130,000 clones; 91% are singletons. The CDR3 consists of 13 residues. V was pared by 6 bases and J by 4 bases, with 2 bases of the junction left unmatched. CDR1 is SQVTM, CDR2 ANQGSEA, per germline. The study, taken as a whole, reports: Spike-specific TCR breadth and depth both grew after two AZD1222 doses. There were mostly white British donors and more females than males, and clonal diversity was possibly underestimated.

The sample consisted of peripheral blood, taken on day 0 of AZD1222 vaccination. The genes are TRBV29-1 and TRBJ2-1; 11 bases agree with TRBD1. The clonotype comes from an adult in good health. CDR3 region: CSVGTGGYNEQFF. In DNA form, the CDR3 reads TGCAGCGTAGGGACAGGGGGTTACAATGAGCAGTTCTTC.